The 6 T cell receptor beta chains below come from one sample, sequenced in a study of radiotherapy plus CTLA-4 blockade in lung cancer. Assay used: immunoSEQ multiplex PCR; TCRdb lists only in-frame clones, some missing. Among some 66,000 clones listed, around 83% were seen once. This specimen consisted of peripheral blood, obtained from a patient treated with radiotherapy plus ipilimumab. All receptors come from a human donor with non-small cell lung cancer who had a partial response to radiotherapy plus ipilimumab.

As DNA, the CDR3 is TGTGCCAGCATGGGAGGCAATCAGCCCCAGCATTTT. Residues: CASMGGNQPQHF. The rearrangement uses TRBV28 and TRBJ1-5; D not certain. Per germline, CDR1 MDHEN and CDR2 SYDVKM. Trimming removed 7 bases at V and 2 bases at J, with 6 bases between. The CDR3 contains 12 residues. Variable domain in full (rest from reference TRBV28 and TRBJ1-5): DVKVTQSSRYLVKRTGEKVFLECVQDMDHENMFWYRQDPGLGLRLIYFSYDVKMKEKGDIPEGYSVSREKKERFSLILESASTNQTSMYLCASMGGNQPQHFGDGTRLSIL.

This sequence joins TRBV5-4 and TRBJ2-1; D uncertain. Germline V lookup: CDR1 SGHNT, CDR2 YYREEE (reference sequence). V was pared by 0 bases and J by 8 bases, with 12 bases between. The CDR3 covers 14 residues. CDR3 loop: CASSLELGADEQFF. The CDR3 DNA reads as TGTGCCAGCAGCTTGGAGCTGGGTGCGGATGAGCAGTTCTTC.

This rearrangement joins TRBV7-3 to TRBJ2-1, with TRBD2 identical over 7 bases. This CDR3 contains 16 residues. Trimming at V came to 5 bases and at J to 0 bases, leaving 7 bases not matched to a gene. The V gene's germline CDR1 is SGHTA and CDR2 FQGTGA. The CDR3, as DNA: TGTGCCAGCAGCCCAAGCGGCGGGGGCTCCTACAATGAGCAGTTCTTC. Translation gives CASSPSGGGSYNEQFF.

V is TRBV19 and J is TRBJ1-5; D gene unclear. CDR1 and CDR2 from the germline V gene are LNHDA and SQIVND (reference sequence). The CDR3 length is 16 residues. V lost 2 bases and J lost 0, with 11 bases in between. CDR3 nucleotide sequence: TGTGCCAGTAGTATAAATCGGGAATATAGCAATCAGCCCCAGCATTTT. It codes for CASSINREYSNQPQHF.

The J gene is TRBJ2-1, the V gene TRBV5-1, with a weak D call TRBD1 (6 bases). V was clipped by 4 bases and J by 9 bases, with 17 bases between them. There are 14 residues in the CDR3. Per the germline V gene, CDR1 is SGHRS and CDR2 is YFSETQ. CDR3 protein: CASSPRTQQGEQFF. CDR3 DNA sequence: TGCGCCAGCAGCCCTCGGACCCAACAGGGTGAGCAGTTCTTC.

The count of this clone is one. This rearrangement joins TRBV2 to TRBJ1-2; 8 bases match TRBD1. Trimming cost V 6 bases and J 8 bases; bases outside gene matches: 5. The CDR3 spans 12 residues. From germline, CDR1 is SNHLY and CDR2 FYNNEI. CDR3 loop: CASRDRGRGYTF. The CDR3 nucleotides read TGTGCCAGCAGAGACAGGGGACGGGGCTACACCTTC.